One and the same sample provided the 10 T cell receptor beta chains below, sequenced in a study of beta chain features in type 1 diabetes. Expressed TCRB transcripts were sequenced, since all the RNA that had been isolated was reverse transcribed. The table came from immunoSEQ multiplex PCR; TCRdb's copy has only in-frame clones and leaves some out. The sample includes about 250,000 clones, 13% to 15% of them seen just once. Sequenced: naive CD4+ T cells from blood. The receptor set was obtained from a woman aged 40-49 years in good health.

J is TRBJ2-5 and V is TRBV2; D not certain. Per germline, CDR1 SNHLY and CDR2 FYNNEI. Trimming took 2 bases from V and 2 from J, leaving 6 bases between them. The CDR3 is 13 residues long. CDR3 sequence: CASSELQQETQYF. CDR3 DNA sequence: TGTGCCAGCAGTGAACTACAGCAAGAGACCCAGTACTTC. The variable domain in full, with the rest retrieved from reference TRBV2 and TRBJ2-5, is EPEVTQTPSHQVTQMGQEVILRCVPISNHLYFYWYRQILGQKVEFLVSFYNNEISEKSEIFDDQFSVERPDGSNFTLKIRSTKLEDSAMYFCASSELQQETQYFGPGTRLLVL.

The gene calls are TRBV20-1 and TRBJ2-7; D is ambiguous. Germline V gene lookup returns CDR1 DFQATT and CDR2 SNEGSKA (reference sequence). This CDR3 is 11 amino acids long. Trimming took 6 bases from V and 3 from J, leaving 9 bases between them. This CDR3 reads CSAYVLYEQYF. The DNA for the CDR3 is TGCAGTGCGTATGTCCTCTACGAGCAGTACTTC.

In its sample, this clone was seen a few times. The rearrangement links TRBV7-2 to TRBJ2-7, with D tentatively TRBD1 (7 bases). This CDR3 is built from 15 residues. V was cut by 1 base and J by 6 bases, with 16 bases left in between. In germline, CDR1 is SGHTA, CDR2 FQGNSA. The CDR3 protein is CASSLDRRQGGEQYF. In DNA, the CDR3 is TGTGCCAGCAGCTTAGATCGAAGACAGGGAGGCGAGCAGTACTTC.

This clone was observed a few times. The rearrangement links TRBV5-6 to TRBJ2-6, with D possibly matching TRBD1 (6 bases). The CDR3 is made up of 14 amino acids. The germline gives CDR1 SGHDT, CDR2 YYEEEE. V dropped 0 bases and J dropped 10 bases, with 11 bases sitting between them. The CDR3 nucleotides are TGTGCCAGCAGCTTGGCCCTTAGGGGGAACGTCCTGACTTTC. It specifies CASSLALRGNVLTF.

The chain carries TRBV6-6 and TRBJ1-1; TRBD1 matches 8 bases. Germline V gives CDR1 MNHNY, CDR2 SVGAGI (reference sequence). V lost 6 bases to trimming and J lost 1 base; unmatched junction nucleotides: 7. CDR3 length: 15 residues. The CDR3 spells CASRRTGRGNTEAFF. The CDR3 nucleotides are TGTGCCAGCAGACGGACAGGGAGAGGGAACACTGAAGCTTTCTTT.

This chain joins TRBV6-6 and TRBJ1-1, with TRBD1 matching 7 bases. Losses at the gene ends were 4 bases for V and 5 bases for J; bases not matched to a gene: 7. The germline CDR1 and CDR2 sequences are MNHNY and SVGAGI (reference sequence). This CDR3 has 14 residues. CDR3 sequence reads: CASSSRRQGTEAFF. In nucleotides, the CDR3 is TGTGCCAGCAGTTCGAGGAGACAGGGTACTGAAGCTTTCTTT.

The DNA of the CDR3 is TGTGCCAGCAGTGAACGCGGGGGCAGCTCCTACGAGCAGTACTTC. Protein sequence: CASSERGGSSYEQYF. The chain uses TRBV25-1 and TRBJ2-7, with D maybe TRBD2 (7 bases). The ends were cut back, 2 bases at V and 0 bases at J, with 11 bases in the middle. The V gene's germline CDR1 is MGHDK and CDR2 SYGVNS. The CDR3 runs to 15 residues.

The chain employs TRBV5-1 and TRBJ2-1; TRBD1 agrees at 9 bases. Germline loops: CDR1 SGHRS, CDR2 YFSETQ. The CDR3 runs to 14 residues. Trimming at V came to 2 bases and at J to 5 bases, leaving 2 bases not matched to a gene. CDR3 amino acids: CASSFGTGNNEQFF. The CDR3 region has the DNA TGCGCCAGCAGCTTCGGGACAGGGAACAATGAGCAGTTCTTC.

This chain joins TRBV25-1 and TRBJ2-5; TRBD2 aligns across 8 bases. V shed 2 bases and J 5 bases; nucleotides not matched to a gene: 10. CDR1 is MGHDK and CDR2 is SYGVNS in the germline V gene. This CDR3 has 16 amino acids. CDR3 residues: CASSEASTGTRETQYF. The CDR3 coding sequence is TGTGCCAGCAGTGAAGCCAGCACCGGGACTAGGGAGACCCAGTACTTC.

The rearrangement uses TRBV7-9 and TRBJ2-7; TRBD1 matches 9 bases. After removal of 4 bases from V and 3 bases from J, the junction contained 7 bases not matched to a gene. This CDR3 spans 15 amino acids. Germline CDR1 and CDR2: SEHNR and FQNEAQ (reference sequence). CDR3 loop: CASSSPPGQGYEQYF. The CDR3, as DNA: TGTGCCAGCAGCTCGCCCCCGGGACAGGGCTACGAGCAGTACTTC.